The 12 T cell receptor beta chains reported below all come from one sample, sequenced in a study of cytomegalovirus exposure and HLA in healthy donors. The PCR had 60 Vbeta and 13 Jbeta primers. The method was immunoSEQ multiplex PCR; TCRdb's version includes in-frame clones alone and lacks a portion of them. The profile shows approximately 110,000 clones, roughly 73% of them singletons. Sequencing input: PBMCs. The source is a woman between 35 and 50 years old in good health and CMV-seropositive.

This rearrangement joins TRBV7-6 to TRBJ2-5, with D possibly TRBD1 on 6 matching bases. V gave up 3 bases and J gave up 5 bases, with 16 bases separating them. Germline CDR1 SGHVS, CDR2 FNYEAQ. The CDR3 runs 15 residues. The CDR3 protein is CASSFDRPAWETQYF. DNA of the CDR3: TGTGCCAGCAGCTTTGACAGGCCTGCCTGGGAGACCCAGTACTTC.

CDR3 bases: TGTGCCAGCAGCCCTCCTCCCTACGAGCAGTACTTC. This codes for CASSPPPYEQYF. V gene TRBV7-6 combines with J gene TRBJ2-7; D is undetermined. This CDR3 contains 12 residues. V lost 5 bases and J lost 2, with 7 bases in between. Germline V lookup: CDR1 SGHVS, CDR2 FNYEAQ. The full variable domain, with the rest looked up from reference TRBV7-6 and TRBJ2-7, is GAGVSQSPRYKVTKRGQDVALRCDPISGHVSLYWYRQALGQGPEFLTYFNYEAQQDKSGLPNDRFSAERPEGSISTLTIQRTEQRDSAMYRCASSPPPYEQYFGPGTRLTVT.

The chain couples TRBV7-3 to TRBJ2-5, with a possible D match to TRBD1 (5 bases). Trimming shortened V by 2 bases and J by 3 bases, and 7 bases separated the two germline ends. The germline gives CDR1 SGHTA, CDR2 FQGTGA. The CDR3 covers 13 residues. The CDR3 DNA follows: TGTGCCAGCAGCTTAGCCAGGGAAGAGACCCAGTACTTC. It is translated as CASSLAREETQYF.

The rearrangement joins TRBV4-1 to TRBJ1-4, with D unresolved. Germline V gene sequence: CDR1 MGHRA, CDR2 YSYEKL. This CDR3 is built from 16 residues. The V gene lost 1 base and the J gene lost 6 bases, with 15 bases spanning the gap. The CDR3 loop reads CASSQAPTAGDEKLFF. In DNA form, the CDR3 reads TGCGCCAGCAGCCAAGCCCCTACAGCCGGGGATGAAAAACTGTTTTTT.

V usage is TRBV7-8 and J usage is TRBJ2-7; TRBD1 aligns across 7 bases. The CDR3 spans 13 residues. J was trimmed by 6 bases and V by 5 bases; bases with no gene match: 7. CDR1 is SGHVS, CDR2 FQNEAQ, per germline. CDR3 sequence: CASSTPTGSEQYF. The CDR3, as DNA: TGTGCCAGCAGCACTCCGACAGGGTCCGAGCAGTACTTC. The full variable domain, its missing parts supplied by reference TRBV7-8 and TRBJ2-7, is GAGVSQSPRYKVAKRGQDVALRCDPISGHVSLFWYQQALGQGPEFLTYFQNEAQLDKSGLPSDRFFAERPEGSVSTLKIQRTQQEDSAVYLCASSTPTGSEQYFGPGTRLTVT.

The chain uses TRBV5-4 and TRBJ2-1, with D tentatively TRBD1 (6 bases). V was trimmed by 4 bases and J by 7 bases, leaving 18 bases between them. This CDR3 has 15 amino acids. Looked up from germline, CDR1 is SGHNT and CDR2 is YYREEE (reference sequence). The DNA of the CDR3 is TGTGCCAGCAGCGGGACAATTACAATGAGGAATGAGCAGTTCTTC. Translation: CASSGTITMRNEQFF.

This sequence joins TRBV6-5 and TRBJ2-2; D might be TRBD2 (5 bases). The germline CDR1 and CDR2 sequences are MNHEY and SVGAGI. V was shortened by 5 bases and J by 4 bases, with 11 bases between the two germline ends. The CDR3 is made up of 14 amino acids. Here the CDR3 DNA reads TGTGCCAGCAGTAAGCATGGGAGCACCGGGGAGCTGTTTTTT. Its protein product is CASSKHGSTGELFF.

The chain has TRBV19 and TRBJ1-4, with 9 bases identical to TRBD1. The V gene end was trimmed by 4 bases and the J gene end by 5 bases; junction bases not matched to a gene: 8. CDR1 is LNHDA and CDR2 is SQIVND in the germline V gene (reference sequence). CDR3 length: 16 residues. The CDR3 sequence is CASSTPRTGENEKLFF. CDR3 sequence (DNA): TGTGCCAGTAGTACCCCCCGGACAGGGGAGAATGAAAAACTGTTTTTT.

CDR3 protein: CASSLAGVYRGANYGYTF. The DNA for the CDR3 is TGCGCCAGCAGCTTGGCGGGGGTATACAGGGGAGCTAACTATGGCTACACCTTC. This sequence joins TRBV5-1 and TRBJ1-2, with TRBD1 matching over 7 bases. Germline values: CDR1 SGHRS, CDR2 YFSETQ. This CDR3 region has 18 residues. The J segment lost 0 bases and the V segment lost 0 bases, leaving 11 bases of the junction unmatched.

This clone came up a few times. One junction end does not reproduce the germline sequence, and a read error may be involved. The chain couples TRBV7-9 to TRBJ2-3, with D possibly being TRBD2 (5 bases). The length of the CDR3 is 15 residues. Germline CDR1 is SEHNR and CDR2 is FQNEAQ (reference sequence). CDR3 loop: CSSSFLGGSTDTQYF. CDR3 coding DNA: TGTTCCAGCAGCTTTCTGGGCGGGAGCACAGATACGCAGTATTTT. The full variable domain, completed using reference TRBV7-9 and TRBJ2-3, is DTGVSQNPRHKITKRGQNVTFRCDPISEHNRLYWYRQTLGQGPEFLTYFQNEAQLEKSRLLSDRFSAERPKGSFSTLEIQRTEQGDSAMYLCSSSFLGGSTDTQYFGPGTRLTVL.

The chain recombines TRBV11-1 with TRBJ2-3; no firm D call. Deletions cut 5 bases from V and 6 bases from J, with 12 bases between. CDR1 is SGHAT, CDR2 FQDESV, per germline (reference sequence). This CDR3 region has 13 residues. DNA for the CDR3: TGTGCCAGCAGCCCCCGATCTGGCGATACGCAGTATTTT. It yields the protein CASSPRSGDTQYF.

The CDR3 DNA sequence: TGCGCCAGCAGCTTGGGGGACAGAGCTCGGACCCAGTACTTC. The encoded protein is CASSLGDRARTQYF. V and J are TRBV5-1 and TRBJ2-5, with 7 positions matching TRBD1. The V and J ends lost 0 bases and 7 bases, in that order; junction bases with no gene match: 6. The V gene's germline CDR1 is SGHRS and CDR2 YFSETQ. The CDR3 consists of 14 residues.